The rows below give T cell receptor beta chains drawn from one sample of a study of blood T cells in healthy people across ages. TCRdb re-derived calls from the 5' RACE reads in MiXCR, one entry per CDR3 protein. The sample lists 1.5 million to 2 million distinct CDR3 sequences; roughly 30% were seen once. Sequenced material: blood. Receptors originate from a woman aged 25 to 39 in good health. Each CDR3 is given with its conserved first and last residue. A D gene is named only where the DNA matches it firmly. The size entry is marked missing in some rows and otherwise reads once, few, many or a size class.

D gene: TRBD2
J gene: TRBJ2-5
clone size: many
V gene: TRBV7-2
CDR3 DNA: TGTGCCAGCACCCCGGTGAGCGGGAGGCAAGAGACCCAGTACTTC
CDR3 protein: CASTPVSGRQETQYF

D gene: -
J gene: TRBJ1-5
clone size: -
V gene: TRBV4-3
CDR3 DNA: TGCGCCAGCAGCCAAAACATGACGGCTTTTAATCAGCCCCAGCATTTT
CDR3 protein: CASSQNMTAFNQPQHF

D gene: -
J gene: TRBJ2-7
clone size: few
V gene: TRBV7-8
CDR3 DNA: TGTGCCAGCAGCTTAGTTCGCCAATACGAGCAGTACTTC
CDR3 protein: CASSLVRQYEQYF

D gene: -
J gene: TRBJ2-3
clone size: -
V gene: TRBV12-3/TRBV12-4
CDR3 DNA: TGTGCCAGCAGTACCGATAGCGGAGCCGGCACAGATACGCAGTATTTT
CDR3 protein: CASSTDSGAGTDTQYF

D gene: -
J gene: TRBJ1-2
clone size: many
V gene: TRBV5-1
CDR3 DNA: TGCGCCAGCAGCTTGCTGGGGGGCGCGGGGCGTAACTATGGCTACACCTTC
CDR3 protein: CASSLLGGAGRNYGYTF

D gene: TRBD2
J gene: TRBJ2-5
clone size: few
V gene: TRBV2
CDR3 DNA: TGTGCCAGCACTGCGGGGGAGAACCAAGAGACCCAGTACTTC
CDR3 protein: CASTAGENQETQYF

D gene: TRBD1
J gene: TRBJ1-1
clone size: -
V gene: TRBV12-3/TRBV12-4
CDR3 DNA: TGTGCCAGCAGTCCTACACAGGGGGCTAGGACTGAAGCTTTCTTT
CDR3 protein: CASSPTQGARTEAFF

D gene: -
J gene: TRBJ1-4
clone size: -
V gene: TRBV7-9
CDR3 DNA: TGTGCCAGCAGCGACGGGACGTTGAATGAAAAACTGTTTTTT
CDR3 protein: CASSDGTLNEKLFF

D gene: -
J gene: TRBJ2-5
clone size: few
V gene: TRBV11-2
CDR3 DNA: TGTGCCAGCAGCTTGCCTTCCTCCCCTTTCGAGACCCAGTACTTC
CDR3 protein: CASSLPSSPFETQYF

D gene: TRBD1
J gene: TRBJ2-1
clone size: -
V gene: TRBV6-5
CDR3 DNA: TGTGCCGGCATTCCTCGGGACAGGGGGCCCAATGAGCAGTTCTTC
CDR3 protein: CAGIPRDRGPNEQFF

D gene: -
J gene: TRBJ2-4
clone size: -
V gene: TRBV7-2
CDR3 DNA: TGTGCCAGCAGCTCGGCCGGGAGCCTCGGGTACTTC
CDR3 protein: CASSSAGSLGYF

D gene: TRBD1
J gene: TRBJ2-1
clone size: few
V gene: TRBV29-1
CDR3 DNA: TGCAGCGTCGAACGGACAGGCCCCCGTGAGCAGTTCTTC
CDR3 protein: CSVERTGPREQFF

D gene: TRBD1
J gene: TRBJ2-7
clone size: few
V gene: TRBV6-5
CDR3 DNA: TGTGCCAGCGGCCTCCTACTCGGACAGGGAGCTCATGAGCAGTACTTC
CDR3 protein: CASGLLLGQGAHEQYF

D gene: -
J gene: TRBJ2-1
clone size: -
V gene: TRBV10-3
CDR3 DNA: TGTGCCATCAGCGAGTCGCCCGAGGACGGGAGAGCTGCCTACAATGAGCAGTTCTTC
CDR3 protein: CAISESPEDGRAAYNEQFF

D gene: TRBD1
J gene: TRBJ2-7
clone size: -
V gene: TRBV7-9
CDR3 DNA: TGTGCCAGCAGCCGACGGGACAGGGCGGGCGAGCAGTACTTC
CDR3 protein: CASSRRDRAGEQYF

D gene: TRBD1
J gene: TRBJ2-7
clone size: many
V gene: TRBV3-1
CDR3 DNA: TGTGCCAGCAGCCAACGACAGGGGGGCGAGCAGTACTTC
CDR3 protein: CASSQRQGGEQYF

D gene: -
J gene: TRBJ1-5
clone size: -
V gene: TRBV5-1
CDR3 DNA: TGCGCCAGCCCTCAGTCGGACGCGGGTAATCAGCCCCAGCATTTT
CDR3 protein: CASPQSDAGNQPQHF

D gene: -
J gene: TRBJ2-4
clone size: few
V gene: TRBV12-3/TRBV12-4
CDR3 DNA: TGTGCCAGCAGTTTGCTTGGGGCTTCGGCCAAAAACATTCAGTACTTC
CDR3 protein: CASSLLGASAKNIQYF

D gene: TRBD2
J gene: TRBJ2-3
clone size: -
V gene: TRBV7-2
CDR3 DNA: TGTGCCAGCAGCCCATTGCCCTTTGGCGGGGGAACAGATACGCAGTATTTT
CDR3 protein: CASSPLPFGGGTDTQYF

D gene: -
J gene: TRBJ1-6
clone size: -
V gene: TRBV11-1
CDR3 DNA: TGTGCCAGCAGCTTAGCAACGGGATCACCCCTCCACTTT
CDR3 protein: CASSLATGSPLHF

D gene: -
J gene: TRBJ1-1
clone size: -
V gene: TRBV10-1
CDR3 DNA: TGCGCCAGCAGTGAGTCAAGGGAGAGCACTGAAGCTTTCTTT
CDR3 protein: CASSESRESTEAFF

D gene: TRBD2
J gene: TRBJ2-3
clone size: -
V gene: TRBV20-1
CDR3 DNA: TGCAGTGTCGAGTACCGGGGTAGCGGGGGGGCAACAGATACGCAGTATTTT
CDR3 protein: CSVEYRGSGGATDTQYF

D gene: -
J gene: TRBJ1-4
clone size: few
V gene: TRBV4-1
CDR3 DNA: TGCGCCAGCCTGGGGAACGCAAGGGAAAAACTGTTTTTT
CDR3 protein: CASLGNAREKLFF

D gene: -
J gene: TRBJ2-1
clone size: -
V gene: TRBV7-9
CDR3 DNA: TGTACCAGCAGTCATCGAACGGACTATTTCTCCTACAATGAGCAGTTCTTC
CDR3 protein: CTSSHRTDYFSYNEQFF

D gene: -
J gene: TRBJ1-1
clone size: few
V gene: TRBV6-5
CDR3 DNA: TGTGCCAGCAGCTCGGACTGGAGCACTGAAGCTTTCTTT
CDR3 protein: CASSSDWSTEAFF

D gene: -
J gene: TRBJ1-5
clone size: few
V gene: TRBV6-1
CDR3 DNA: TGTGCCAGCAGTGGCAGGGGATCGGATCAGCCCCAGCATTTT
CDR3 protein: CASSGRGSDQPQHF

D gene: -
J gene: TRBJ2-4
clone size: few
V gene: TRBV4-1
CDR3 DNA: TGCGCCAGCAGCCACGGACGGCTAGCCAAAAACATTCAGTACTTC
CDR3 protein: CASSHGRLAKNIQYF

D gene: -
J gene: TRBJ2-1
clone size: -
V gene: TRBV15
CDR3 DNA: TGTGCCACCCAGGTGGGACGGCCTTCCTACAATGAGCAGTTCTTC
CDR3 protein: CATQVGRPSYNEQFF

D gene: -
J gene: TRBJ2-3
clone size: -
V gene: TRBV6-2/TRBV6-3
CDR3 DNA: TGTGCCAGCAGTTACGGAGCAAGTCGACGAGGGCCGCAGTATTTT
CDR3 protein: CASSYGASRRGPQYF

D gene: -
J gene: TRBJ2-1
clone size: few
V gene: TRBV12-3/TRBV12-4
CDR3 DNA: TGTGCCAGCACTACCATAGCGGAAAGCTCCTACAATGAGCAGTTCTTC
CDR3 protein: CASTTIAESSYNEQFF

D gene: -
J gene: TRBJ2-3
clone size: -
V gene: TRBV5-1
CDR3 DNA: TGCGCCAGCAGCCCGAGACTTCCCCCCGGCACAGATACGCAGTATTTT
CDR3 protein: CASSPRLPPGTDTQYF

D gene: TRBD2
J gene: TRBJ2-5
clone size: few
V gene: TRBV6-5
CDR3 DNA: TGTGCCAGCAGTTACGAGTCTGGGAGGGGGACCCAGTACTTC
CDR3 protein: CASSYESGRGTQYF

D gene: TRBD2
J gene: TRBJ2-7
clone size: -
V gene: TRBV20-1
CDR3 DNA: TGCAGTGCTCCAACCGGGACTAGCGGGAGCGAGCAGTACTTC
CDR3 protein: CSAPTGTSGSEQYF

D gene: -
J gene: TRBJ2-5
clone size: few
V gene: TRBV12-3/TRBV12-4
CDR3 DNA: TGTGCCAGCAGTTTAGCGACAGACGTCGCGACCCAGTACTTC
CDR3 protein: CASSLATDVATQYF

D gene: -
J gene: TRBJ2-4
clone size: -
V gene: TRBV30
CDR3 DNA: TGTGCCTGGAGTAGACAGGTGGGGGTGGTGAACATTCAGTACTTC
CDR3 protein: CAWSRQVGVVNIQYF